What follows are 14 T cell receptor beta chains derived from one specimen sequenced in a study of beta chain features in type 1 diabetes. The study reverse transcribed the entire isolated RNA, so it sequenced expressed TCRB transcripts. Sequencing was performed with immunoSEQ multiplex PCR; in TCRdb, only in-frame clones are kept and a portion is missing. The table shows 500,000 to 700,000 clones, with roughly a sixth occurring only once. What was sequenced was naive CD4+ T cells from blood. These receptors all come from a man aged 18 to 35 in good health.

This clone was seen a handful of times. The chain joins TRBV4-2 to TRBJ1-2; D remains ambiguous. V dropped 4 bases and J dropped 3 bases, with 12 bases sitting between them. The CDR3 consists of 14 residues. Germline CDR1 reads LGHNA; CDR2 reads YNFKEQ. The CDR3 loop reads CASSPSRNHYGYTF. In nucleotides, the CDR3 is TGTGCCAGCAGCCCCAGCAGGAACCACTATGGCTACACCTTC.

The rearrangement uses TRBV5-4 and TRBJ2-7, with TRBD1 matching 10 bases. Germline V gene lookup returns CDR1 SGHNT and CDR2 YYREEE (reference sequence). This CDR3 is built from 12 residues. Unmatched junction bases numbered 3, after V lost 9 bases and J lost 3 bases. The CDR3 region has the DNA TGTGCCACCAGGACAGGGGGCTACGAGCAGTACTTC. Translating gives CATRTGGYEQYF.

This sequence joins TRBV6-1 and TRBJ2-7, with D possibly matching TRBD1 (6 bases). The V gene lost 2 bases and the J gene lost 2 bases, with 16 bases spanning the gap. Germline V gives CDR1 MNHNS, CDR2 SASEGT. There are 16 residues in the CDR3. In DNA form, the CDR3 reads TGTGCCAGCAGTGAAACCTGGGACACCTCGACCTACGAGCAGTACTTC. It encodes CASSETWDTSTYEQYF.

This chain links TRBV7-8 with TRBJ2-1; possibly TRBD1 for D (7 bases). Trimming removed 6 bases from V and 0 bases from J, with 18 bases in between. The CDR3 contains 17 residues. Per the germline V gene, CDR1 is SGHVS and CDR2 is FQNEAQ. CDR3 protein: CASRGVRRDSSYNEQFF. The CDR3, as DNA: TGTGCCAGCAGGGGGGTCCGGCGGGACAGCTCCTACAATGAGCAGTTCTTC.

The CDR3 DNA sequence: TGTGCCAGCAGCGTAGCTATGGGGCAGACTTACGAGCAGTACTTC. It specifies CASSVAMGQTYEQYF. V is TRBV9 and J is TRBJ2-7; tentatively, D is TRBD1 (5 bases). The CDR3 totals 15 residues. Per germline, CDR1 SGDLS and CDR2 YYNGEE. V was shortened by 0 bases and J by 4 bases, with 14 bases between the two germline ends.

This clone appeared a few times. The genes are TRBV23-1 and TRBJ2-1, with TRBD1 matching over 8 bases. TRBV23-1 is designated an ORF whose function remains uncertain. The V gene end was trimmed by 6 bases and the J gene end by 2 bases; junction bases not matched to a gene: 12. The CDR3 sequence is 17 residues long. The chain's CDR3 is CASRNAGGSVPYNEQFF. The CDR3 coding sequence is TGCGCCAGCAGGAACGCAGGGGGCTCTGTCCCCTACAATGAGCAGTTCTTC.

This chain links TRBV18 with TRBJ1-1; 8 bases map to TRBD1. The germline gives CDR1 KGHSH, CDR2 LQKENI. The CDR3 length is 15 residues. The V gene end was trimmed by 4 bases and the J gene end by 3 bases; junction bases not matched to a gene: 7. Here the CDR3 reads CASSLGTGGDTEAFF. The DNA for the CDR3 is TGTGCCAGCTCACTTGGGACAGGCGGGGACACTGAAGCTTTCTTT.

This clone was recorded a few times. The chain carries TRBV10-3 and TRBJ1-2; D uncertain. The germline gives CDR1 ENHRY, CDR2 SYGVKD. CDR3 size: 17 residues. The V gene lost 0 bases and the J gene lost 3 bases, with 17 bases spanning the gap. The CDR3 region has the DNA TGTGCCATCAGTGAGTCTGAGCGCATGGGGAAGGACTATGGCTACACCTTC. Protein: CAISESERMGKDYGYTF.

This clone was seen more than once but under ten times. The J gene is TRBJ2-7, the V gene TRBV7-2; a possible D gene is TRBD1 (6 bases). Trimming stripped 5 bases from V and 6 bases from J, with 26 bases between. CDR1 is SGHTA and CDR2 is FQGNSA in the germline V gene. The CDR3 is made up of 17 amino acids. As DNA, the CDR3 is TGTGCCAGCAGCCCCAGCCCAGGTGGGGGCTCTATGCGCGAGCAGTACTTC. Translated: CASSPSPGGGSMREQYF. The variable domain in full, with the rest retrieved from reference TRBV7-2 and TRBJ2-7, is GAGVSQSPSNKVTEKGKDVELRCDPISGHTALYWYRQSLGQGLEFLIYFQGNSAPDKSGLPSDRFSAERTGGSVSTLTIQRTQQEDSAVYLCASSPSPGGGSMREQYFGPGTRLTVT.

This clone was detected a few times. The chain joins TRBV9 to TRBJ1-2, with D unclear. Deletions cut 4 bases from V and 7 bases from J, with 14 bases between. Germline V CDR1 and CDR2: SGDLS, YYNGEE. This CDR3 is 13 amino acids long. The CDR3 DNA reads as TGTGCCAGCAGCCCCCGAAGGGTCGGTGGCTACACCTTC. Protein sequence: CASSPRRVGGYTF.

This clone was seen more than once but under ten times. The genes are TRBV7-2 and TRBJ2-7; a weak D match, TRBD1 (6 bases). The CDR3 sequence is 14 residues long. Trimming removed 5 bases from V and 3 bases from J, with 14 bases in between. The V gene's germline CDR1 is SGHTA and CDR2 FQGNSA. CDR3 coding DNA: TGTGCCAGCAGCCGACGACAGGACAGCTACGAGCAGTACTTC. Its protein is CASSRRQDSYEQYF. Full variable domain (outside the CDR3, taken from reference TRBV7-2 and TRBJ2-7): GAGVSQSPSNKVTEKGKDVELRCDPISGHTALYWYRQSLGQGLEFLIYFQGNSAPDKSGLPSDRFSAERTGGSVSTLTIQRTQQEDSAVYLCASSRRQDSYEQYFGPGTRLTVT.

The sample holds a few counts of this clone. The chain carries TRBV4-1 and TRBJ2-4; 7 bases line up with TRBD1. V shed 2 bases, J shed 6 bases, and the junction held 13 bases outside the gene matches. This CDR3 comprises 17 residues. Germline CDR1 MGHRA, CDR2 YSYEKL. CDR3 protein: CASSQQKTGLVRNIQYF. The CDR3 nucleotides read TGCGCCAGCAGCCAACAGAAGACAGGGTTAGTTAGAAACATTCAGTACTTC.

The table lists this clone with a few counts. The chain recombines TRBV6-1 with TRBJ2-5, with TRBD1 matching 8 bases. In germline, CDR1 is MNHNS, CDR2 SASEGT. The CDR3 runs to 16 residues. The V gene end was trimmed by 5 bases and the J gene end by 1 base; junction bases not matched to a gene: 9. The CDR3 sequence is CASSKGQGAIQETQYF. CDR3 coding DNA: TGTGCCAGCAGTAAAGGACAGGGAGCCATCCAAGAGACCCAGTACTTC.

The gene calls are TRBV7-8 and TRBJ2-2; the D call may be TRBD1 or TRBD2 (6 bases each). With 3 bases removed from V and 15 bases from J, the gap between germline ends came to 11 bases. CDR3 size: 11 residues. The germline V gene has CDR1 SGHVS and CDR2 FQNEAQ. In DNA, the CDR3 is TGTGCCAGCAGCTTCACAGGGAGGATGTTTTTT. Protein product: CASSFTGRMFF.